This T cell receptor (beta chain) was recorded in a study of vaccination and CD4 T cells after COVID-19 (dated 2022 in TCRdb). Study-level background: SARS-CoV-2 positivity had been established in the convalescent patients by nasal swab PCR, and mild disease was recorded in several of these patients and severe disease in one. The convalescent cohort comprised six males and four females, including two Hispanic individuals, seven Caucasians, two Asians and one multiracial person. Participants received two doses of either the Pfizer-BioNTech BNT162b2 vaccine (n=8) or the Moderna mRNA-1273 vaccine (n=2). Post-COVID blood samples from convalescent patients were collected a median of around 110 days after diagnosis, with a range of about 30 to 170 days. Post-vaccine blood samples were taken a median of approximately 70 days after the second vaccine dose, with a range of 14 to 241 days. Culture stimuli were overlapping spike peptide pools from SARS-CoV-2 and from the common cold coronaviruses HCoV-NL63, HCoV-OC43 and HCoV-229E. Control cultures received a CEFX viral epitope pool as the positive control, an HIV-1 Nef peptide pool as the negative control, or no peptide. In roughly eleven COVID-19 convalescent patients and a handful of infection-naive healthy vaccine recipients, the spike-specific CD4+ TCR repertoire before mRNA vaccination was compared with the repertoire after mRNA vaccination. General study outcomes and caveats: The number of convalescent patients in the study was relatively small, and the study did not examine early timepoints following natural infection. In convalescent patients, a median approximately 86% of post-vaccine SARS-CoV-2-reactive clones were detected only after vaccination, suggesting vaccine-specific priming. Although the median number of SARS-CoV-2-reactive clonotypes went up from roughly 23 after infection to 38 after vaccination, the increase was not significant. In convalescent patients, nearly all vaccine-specific clones (304 of 307) were found to be mono-reactive for SARS-CoV-2 spike rather than cross-reactive with common cold coronaviruses.

The treatment or condition label on this specimen signifies: roughly 11-day PBMC culture with coronavirus spike peptide pools or control peptides (ViraFEST assay). The ViraFEST assay, used in the study, expanded antigen-specific T cells with peptide pools and then identified the expanded clonotypes through TCR sequencing. The convalescent patients' positive SARS-CoV-2 PCR tests fell between March and December 2020, which was before the Alpha, Beta and Delta variants emerged in the United States. Each well held two million PBMCs cultured with approximately 9.2 ug/ml peptide pools in IMDM containing around 5% human AB serum and around 10 IU/ml IL-2. Half of the culture medium was replaced with fresh IL-2-containing medium on days 3 and 7. After around 11 days of culture, CD4+ T cells were isolated by negative selection using the EasySep CD4+ T cell isolation kit. PBMCs were separated from whole blood using Ficoll-Paque Plus gradient centrifugation and then either used fresh or cryopreserved at -140C. Triplicate wells were generally used for each culture condition.

The library was produced with PCR. DNA from cultured CD4+ T cells underwent TCR sequencing with the Oncomine TCR Beta short-read assay at the Johns Hopkins FTIC core. The QIAamp micro DNA kit was used to extract genomic DNA from the cultured CD4+ T cells. Oncomine TCR Beta libraries made from cultured CD4+ T cells were pooled using unique dual indexes and sequenced on an Illumina iSeq 100. The authors' pipeline ran thus. Non-productive sequences were filtered out, and CDR3s that did not start with C, did not end with F or W, or were shorter than 7 amino acids were discarded. The MANAFEST web application identified antigen-specific clonotypes by comparing peptide-stimulated wells against reference wells and other culture wells. To be called positive, a clone needed an FDR below 0.05, an odds ratio above 5, and a productive frequency above 0.1% in at least two of three replicate wells. A clonotype was classed as cross-reactive if the clonotype showed significant expansion both in SARS-CoV-2 spike wells and in at least one common cold coronavirus spike condition. Levenshtein distances (stringdist) and unrooted phylogenetic trees (ape) in R version 3.6.1 were used to assess CDR3 homology. TCRdb's own reprocessing of the public reads used fastp at Q25 and MiXCR and kept productive beta chains. Records with the same CDR3 protein are collapsed into one entry carrying the most frequent genes and DNA. It is TCRdb's table, rather than the study itself, that gives the V and J calls and clone size. For this sample there are fewer than 16,000 distinct CDR3 sequences; roughly half appear just once. The ten largest make up less than 15% of the sample.

Trimming accounts for 8 bases at V and 2 bases at J, while the number of junction bases matched to no gene is 3. Per the germline V gene, SNHLY is the CDR1 and FYNNEI is the CDR2. Measured from the cysteine to the phenylalanine, the CDR3 is 13 residues long. The entry retains the CDR3 DNA only, 39 bases that are in frame from base 1. To note about this clonotype: The target of this receptor is not known. No clone much larger than this one lies a single base away; base qualities are absent.

The chain is assembled from TRBV2 and TRBJ2-1; 7 nucleotides in the junction match TRBD1. This TCR was sampled from a human donor who had recovered from COVID-19. Source material: CD4+ T cells from blood, cultured in vitro. The DNA sequence is as follows: TGTGCCAGCGTGGGACAGCCCTACAATGAGCAGTTCTTC. Translated, this is CASVGQPYNEQFF.